This TCR beta chain stems from a study of regulatory T cells in long-lasting Graves disease. Time point meaning: persistent/refractory GD, antithyroid drugs over 5 years with positive TRAb. With RNA extracted from PBMCs as input, the TCR library was made. This clonotype was observed a handful of times. According to the study, TCR beta libraries were built with iRepertoire HTBI primers and CDR3-region Arm-PCR. MiXCR, applied by TCRdb to the multiplex PCR reads, yields one record per CDR3 protein. The table lists 600,000 to 800,000 distinct CDR3 sequences, about 30% of them singletons. This specimen consisted of peripheral blood mononuclear cells (PBMCs), obtained when the disease was refractory, from a patient treated with antithyroid drugs. The clonotype was recovered from a female donor with Graves disease.

CDR3 DNA sequence: TGTGCCAGCAGTGAAGGAGGGTATTATAGCAATCAGCCCCAGCATTTT. Protein sequence: CASSEGGYYSNQPQHF. The chain uses TRBV6-2 or TRBV6-3 and TRBJ1-5; D call uncertain. The V and J ends lost 5 bases and 0 bases respectively, with 14 bases between them. The V gene's germline CDR1 is MNHEY and CDR2 SVGEGT. The CDR3 totals 16 residues.